Below, 15 T cell receptor beta chains from the same sample are listed, as sequenced in a study of CD8 T cells in Susac syndrome. When the RNA was reverse transcribed, random hexamers were used with an input of about 0.5 to 1 ug. TCRdb redid the calling of the immunoSEQ multiplex PCR reads with MiXCR, one entry per CDR3 protein. There are a few hundred thousand distinct CDR3 sequences in the sample; 85% occur only once, and roughly 0.11% lies in the top ten. Sequences were obtained from CD8+ T cells from PBMCs. Receptors originate from a human donor with multiple sclerosis.

The chain employs TRBV27 and TRBJ2-7; 7 bases agree with TRBD1. After removal of 0 bases from V and 0 bases from J, the junction contained 5 bases not matched to a gene. The CDR3 sequence is 16 residues long. The germline V gene encodes CDR1 MNHEY and CDR2 SMNVEV (reference sequence). CDR3 region: CASSLSGQAISYEQYF. DNA for the CDR3: TGTGCCAGCAGTTTATCCGGACAGGCCATCTCCTACGAGCAGTACTTC.

The V and J genes are TRBV29-1 and TRBJ2-7; D ambiguous. Between the trimmed V and J ends, which lost 1 base and 4 bases, there was a span of 14 bases. CDR3 length: 14 residues. Germline assignment: CDR1 SQVTM and CDR2 ANQGSEA. The chain's CDR3 is CSVEVPGRAYEQYF. CDR3 nucleotides: TGCAGCGTTGAAGTGCCGGGTAGGGCATACGAGCAGTACTTC.

The chain joins TRBV5-1 to TRBJ1-1; D is perhaps TRBD1 (6 bases). This CDR3 spans 15 amino acids. Germline-derived CDR1 and CDR2 are SGHRS and YFSETQ. Trimming took off 4 bases at V and 0 bases at J, with 13 bases between the two ends. CDR3 nucleotide sequence: TGCGCCAGCAGCGCCAGACAGGACATGAACACTGAAGCTTTCTTT. It codes for CASSARQDMNTEAFF.

The rearrangement uses TRBV11-2 and TRBJ1-2, with 7 positions matching TRBD1. V lost 4 bases to trimming and J lost 4 bases; unmatched junction nucleotides: 9. The CDR3 has 15 amino acids. CDR1 is SGHAT and CDR2 is FQNNGV in the germline V gene. CDR3 in amino acids: CASSSYRGGGYGYTF. The CDR3 coding sequence is TGTGCCAGCAGCTCGTACAGGGGAGGAGGCTATGGCTACACCTTC.

The chain has TRBV12-3 or TRBV12-4 and TRBJ1-2, with a possible D match to TRBD1 (5 bases). The length of the CDR3 is 15 residues. Trimming left V 5 bases short and J 7 bases short, with 20 bases between. CDR3 bases: TGTGCCAGCAGTCAAACCCGGGACGGCCTTTTTGGCTACACCTTC. The encoded protein is CASSQTRDGLFGYTF.

This rearrangement joins TRBV4-1 to TRBJ2-1; 11 bases are a match to TRBD2. This CDR3 spans 16 amino acids. The germline gives CDR1 MGHRA, CDR2 YSYEKL. Trimming cost V 1 base and J 6 bases; bases outside gene matches: 5. The CDR3 sequence: CASSQGTSGYTNEQFF. As DNA, the CDR3 is TGCGCCAGCAGCCAAGGGACTAGCGGGTATACCAATGAGCAGTTCTTC.

This chain uses TRBV4-1 with TRBJ2-7, with D possibly being TRBD2 (5 bases). The CDR3 runs to 12 residues. The germline CDR1 and CDR2 sequences are MGHRA and YSYEKL. Trimming stripped 1 base from V and 8 bases from J, with 9 bases between. CDR3 amino acids: CASSQVPGKQYF. The CDR3, as DNA: TGCGCCAGCAGCCAAGTTCCGGGGAAGCAGTACTTC.

A few counts support this clonotype. This chain connects TRBV30 to TRBJ1-4; no clear D. From germline, CDR1 is GTSNPN and CDR2 SVGIG (reference sequence). Trimming cost V 3 bases and J 6 bases, with 11 bases left between them. CDR3 length: 13 amino acids. CDR3 bases: TGTGCCTGGAGGGGGAGCCTAGATGAAAAACTGTTTTTT. The encoded protein is CAWRGSLDEKLFF.

In DNA, the CDR3 is TGTGCCAGCAGCTTCGGGCCCCACTATGGCTACACCTTC. Protein sequence: CASSFGPHYGYTF. The gene calls are TRBV6-1 and TRBJ1-2, with D unresolved. The V end was cut by 6 bases, the J end by 3 bases, with 11 bases between. Germline assignment: CDR1 MNHNS and CDR2 SASEGT. The CDR3 extends over 13 amino acids.

This chain joins TRBV27 and TRBJ1-1; TRBD1 aligns across 8 bases. Germline V gene sequence: CDR1 MNHEY, CDR2 SMNVEV (reference sequence). The J segment lost 0 bases and the V segment lost 4 bases, leaving 4 bases of the junction unmatched. CDR3 length equals 15 residues. Here the CDR3 reads CASSSGTGLNTEAFF. The CDR3 coding sequence is TGTGCCAGCAGTTCCGGGACAGGATTGAACACTGAAGCTTTCTTT.

This chain links TRBV7-8 with TRBJ1-1, with D perhaps TRBD1 (5 bases). This CDR3 is 14 amino acids long. Germline values: CDR1 SGHVS, CDR2 FQNEAQ. Deletions cut 11 bases from V and 4 bases from J, with 20 bases between. The CDR3 nucleotides read TGTGCCTCCTACGGGGCCCAATTGGGCACTGAAGCTTTCTTT. Translated, it gives CASYGAQLGTEAFF. Filled out from reference TRBV7-8 and TRBJ1-1, the complete variable domain reads GAGVSQSPRYKVAKRGQDVALRCDPISGHVSLFWYQQALGQGPEFLTYFQNEAQLDKSGLPSDRFFAERPEGSVSTLKIQRTQQEDSAVYLCASYGAQLGTEAFFGQGTRLTVV.

This chain connects TRBV4-1 to TRBJ2-7; D gene ambiguous. V was trimmed by 1 base and J by 3 bases, leaving 10 bases between them. This CDR3 is built from 14 residues. CDR1 MGHRA and CDR2 YSYEKL come from the germline V gene. CDR3 amino acids: CASSQVLYSYEQYF. The DNA for the CDR3 is TGCGCCAGCAGCCAAGTATTGTACAGCTACGAGCAGTACTTC.

The gene calls are TRBV29-1 and TRBJ2-7; 8 bases map to TRBD2. CDR3 length: 13 amino acids. Looked up from germline, CDR1 is SQVTM and CDR2 is ANQGSEA. The trim removed 4 bases at V and 4 bases at J, leaving 6 bases unmatched. The CDR3 coding sequence is TGCAGCGTTGCGGGGGGGGCCCGTTACGAGCAGTACTTC. This gives the protein CSVAGGARYEQYF.

V and J are TRBV5-1 and TRBJ1-4; 10 bases match TRBD1. Germline trimming cut 2 bases from V and 7 bases from J; bases unmatched to any gene: 5. This CDR3 has 15 amino acids. Germline V gene data show CDR1 as SGHRS and CDR2 as YFSETQ. The CDR3 bases are TGCGCCAGCAGCTTAGACAGGGGGCGCGGTGAAAAACTGTTTTTT. Translated, it gives CASSLDRGRGEKLFF.

The V call is TRBV5-4, the J call TRBJ2-5; 14 nucleotides match TRBD2. Looked up from germline, CDR1 is SGHNT and CDR2 is YYREEE (reference sequence). V trimming: 4 bases; J trimming: 3 bases; junction bases outside the gene matches: 8. The CDR3 totals 17 residues. CDR3 sequence reads: CASSPGLAGGEEETQYF. The CDR3 nucleotides are TGTGCCAGCAGCCCCGGACTAGCGGGAGGAGAGGAAGAGACCCAGTACTTC. The variable domain in full, with the rest retrieved from reference TRBV5-4 and TRBJ2-5, is ETGVTQSPTHLIKTRGQQVTLRCSSQSGHNTVSWYQQALGQGPQFIFQYYREEENGRGNFPPRFSGLQFPNYSSELNVNALELDDSALYLCASSPGLAGGEEETQYFGPGTRLLVL.